This T cell receptor (beta chain) was obtained from a study of cytomegalovirus exposure and HLA in healthy donors (dated by TCRdb to the late 2010s). Describing the broader study: A later analysis indicated that the 120 validation repertoires were generated on the platform also employed for the roughly 730 repertoires of the first cohort. The study aimed to test whether signatures of past pathogen exposure could be identified by cataloging public T cell receptors. In addition to the first cohort of around 670 subjects, a separate validation cohort of 120 different subjects was used. The study combined high-throughput TCR immunosequencing, statistical association of individual TCRs with disease status, and machine learning to predict cytomegalovirus infection status. Study-wide conclusions, independent of this receptor: It was suggested by the authors that the approach could potentially be generalized to other disease states and immunological phenotypes. The study listed 164 TCR beta chains as associated with cytomegalovirus. While some public TCRs were present in many individuals, most TCR sequences turned up only very rarely across donors. All 120 or so repertoires were used to score co-occurrence in the validation cohort in a later analysis, because that analysis had no HLA typing for the cohort. Subsequent analysis determined that TCRs grouped into clusters in the first cohort also showed a tendency toward co-occurrence across the roughly 120 validation repertoires, and about 94% of cluster scores exceeded 0. A few of the identified cytomegalovirus-associated TCR beta chains were confirmed in vitro to be specific for cytomegalovirus antigens. In both the original and validation cohorts, the classifier was reported to diagnose cytomegalovirus status with high specificity and sensitivity.

The cysteine opens and the phenylalanine closes a CDR3 of 15 amino acids. Only CDR3 DNA is held: 45 bases, read in frame from base 1. CDR1 and CDR2 are drawn from the germline V gene: MDHEN, SYDVKM. Germline trimming: 2 bases from V, 3 bases from J; junction bases outside gene matches: 3. Libraries were built with the immunoSEQ multiplex PCR assay. Regarding the original processing steps: A statistical classification framework was built to diagnose cytomegalovirus status from the catalog of TCR beta chain sequences. Sourced from immuneACCESS, this table was stored by TCRdb with only in-frame sequences that have V and J called. A share of the clones is absent; for the studies checked, an unresolved V gene accounts for under half, and the remainder has no known explanation. V, J and clone size are those of that table, while D and trimming were read from the DNA. The sample data list more than 95,000 clones, and roughly 89% of these were observed just once. The top ten hold around 1.1% of the sample.

As to this clone: Its recognized antigen is unknown. The sample holds no much larger clone one base away, and base qualities are not on file.

Separate from the approximately 670-subject first cohort, the validation cohort of about 120 subjects was the group to which the donors belonged. The TCR was taken from a woman aged 18-29 years in good health and CMV-seronegative. Sequencing was done on a sample of PBMCs. The chain joins TRBV28 to TRBJ2-3; 9 bases in the middle match TRBD1. The DNA is as follows: TGTGCCAGCAGTTTAATGGGACAGGGTACAGATACGCAGTATTTT. Its translation reads: CASSLMGQGTDTQYF.